The entry below gives a single T cell receptor beta chain sequence along with its context. The antigen remains unidentified. The entry originates in a study of cytomegalovirus exposure and HLA in healthy donors. Study-wide results and limits: The likely origin of a cluster of highly shared sequence variants was a sequencing artifact. Rates of TCR association differed by HLA locus in a later analysis, with DRB1 highest and HLA-C lowest.

This cohort consisted of healthy bone marrow donors. PCR used 60 Vbeta primers and 13 Jbeta primers. The data were produced by immunoSEQ multiplex PCR, yet TCRdb's version contains in-frame clones alone and is incomplete. The sample holds roughly 120,000 clones, 80% to 90% seen once. Material: PBMCs. This TCR was sampled from a middle-aged man in good health and CMV-seronegative.

In DNA, the CDR3 is TGTGCCAGCTCACCACCGAACTTACCAGATACGCAGTATTTT. This codes for CASSPPNLPDTQYF. The chain links TRBV18 to TRBJ2-3; no firm D call. CDR1 KGHSH and CDR2 LQKENI come from the germline V gene. The CDR3 sequence is 14 residues long. Trimming removed 0 bases at V and 4 bases at J, with 8 bases between.